These 6 T cell receptor beta chains came from one sample sequenced in a study of EBV T-cell therapy then PD-1 blockade in nasopharyngeal carcinoma (dated by TCRdb to 2020 to 2022). The library was made by the immunoSEQ multiplex PCR assay. TCRdb took this table from immuneACCESS and kept in-frame rearrangements with V and J called. Such tables lack part of the clones; where checked against another copy, unresolved V genes explain under half of the gap, and the rest is unexplained. The table for this sample lists around 19,000 clones; around four fifths of them were counted only once. The top ten clones comprise roughly a third of the sample. No antigens are known for them. What the time point label conveys for this sample: 266 days after commencement of treatment, after nivolumab therapy. The sample's treatment or condition, from its label and the paper: AdE1-LMPpoly-expanded autologous EBV-specific T-cell therapy followed by anti-PD-1 nivolumab.

The sample consisted of CD8+ T cells from blood, taken at roughly day 290 from a patient whose treatment included autologous EBV-specific T cells and nivolumab. The receptors derive from a man aged 35-49 years with nasopharyngeal carcinoma.

V usage is TRBV9 and J usage is TRBJ1-5; D unresolved. The CDR3 consists of 15 residues. V was clipped by 4 bases and J by 1 base, with 12 bases between them. Germline V gene lookup returns CDR1 SGDLS and CDR2 YYNGEE. CDR3 sequence (DNA): TGTGCCAGCAGCCCTTACGGTGGAAGCAATCAGCCCCAGCATTTT. It translates to CASSPYGGSNQPQHF.

This sequence joins TRBV5-5 and TRBJ2-1; D may correspond to TRBD1 or TRBD2 (5 bases each). This CDR3 spans 14 amino acids. The germline V gene encodes CDR1 SGHKS and CDR2 YYEKEE (reference sequence). Trimming took off 5 bases at V and 6 bases at J, with 15 bases between the two ends. The CDR3 nucleotides read TGTGCCAGCAGTTCTTTCGGGGCTGGCAATGAGCAGTTCTTC. Amino acids: CASSSFGAGNEQFF.

The V gene is TRBV5-6, the J gene TRBJ1-2; possible D gene TRBD1, 5 bases. CDR3 length: 13 amino acids. Per germline, CDR1 SGHDT and CDR2 YYEEEE. The V and J ends lost 4 bases and 3 bases respectively, with 10 bases between them. CDR3 loop: CASSQDSYYGYTF. CDR3 bases: TGTGCCAGCAGCCAAGACAGCTACTATGGCTACACCTTC.

The sample holds one count of this clone. The chain employs TRBV19 and TRBJ2-7, with TRBD1 matching over 8 bases. In germline, CDR1 is LNHDA, CDR2 SQIVND (reference sequence). Losses at the gene ends were 3 bases for V and 2 bases for J; bases not matched to a gene: 3. CDR3 size: 14 residues. CDR3 loop: CASSIRTGPYEQYF. In DNA form, the CDR3 reads TGTGCCAGTAGTATCCGGACAGGGCCCTACGAGCAGTACTTC.

The chain carries TRBV10-3 and TRBJ1-6; 7 bases are shared with TRBD1. The CDR3 sequence is 15 residues long. From germline, CDR1 is ENHRY and CDR2 SYGVKD. V trimming: 0 bases; J trimming: 10 bases; junction bases outside the gene matches: 6. The CDR3 coding sequence is TGTGCCATCAGTGAGTCCCAGGGGGAATTATCACCCCTCCACTTT. Translation: CAISESQGELSPLHF.

This chain connects TRBV4-2 to TRBJ2-5; D gene uncertain. V was clipped by 1 base and J by 5 bases, with 11 bases between them. The CDR3 spans 14 residues. Per the germline V gene, CDR1 is LGHNA and CDR2 is YNFKEQ. The CDR3 spells CASSQGRDPETQYF. CDR3 DNA sequence: TGTGCCAGCAGCCAAGGTCGAGATCCGGAGACCCAGTACTTC.